These 18 T cell receptor beta chains were all obtained from the same sample, sequenced in a study of shared clonotypes between healthy human individuals. Data came from immunoSEQ multiplex PCR; TCRdb stores just in-frame clones and leaves some out. The data show about 680,000 clones, about 74% seen once. Material: memory CD4+ T cells sorted from blood. Subset given: CD45RA-negative fraction. These receptors originate from a woman aged 30 to 39 in good health.

This sequence joins TRBV7-9 and TRBJ2-5; 7 bases fit TRBD2. The J call is uncertain, as TRBJ2-7 better fits the DNA end. The germline CDR1 and CDR2 sequences are SEHNR and FQNEAQ (reference sequence). The CDR3 has 16 amino acids. The CDR3 is CASSLVVTGGSYEQYF. Written as DNA, the CDR3 is TGTGCCAGCAGCTTAGTGGTGACGGGGGGCTCCTACGAGCAGTACTTC.

The chain combines TRBV5-1 with TRBJ2-3; 13 bases map to TRBD2. Germline-derived CDR1 and CDR2 are SGHRS and YFSETQ. V shed 1 base and J 6 bases; nucleotides not matched to a gene: 5. The CDR3 has 16 amino acids. CDR3 sequence (DNA): TGCGCCAGCAGCTTGCGGACTAGCGGGAGTGTTGATACGCAGTATTTT. Residues: CASSLRTSGSVDTQYF.

CDR3 coding DNA: TGTGCCAGCAGCTTGGGACAGGGGTTCACTGAAGCTTTCTTT. Translating it yields CASSLGQGFTEAFF. The chain has TRBV7-8 and TRBJ1-1; TRBD1 agrees at 10 bases. V lost 3 bases to trimming and J lost 4 bases; unmatched junction nucleotides: 2. From germline, CDR1 is SGHVS and CDR2 FQNEAQ. The CDR3 runs 14 residues.

This CDR3 reads CASSGRGRYTEAFF. CDR3 nucleotides: TGTGCCAGCAGTGGTAGGGGGCGATATACTGAAGCTTTCTTT. This chain uses TRBV2 with TRBJ1-1, with 7 positions matching TRBD1. Germline loops: CDR1 SNHLY, CDR2 FYNNEI. The CDR3 consists of 14 residues. The junction had 7 bases not matched to a gene; V was cut back by 4 bases and J by 5 bases.

This chain uses TRBV11-1 with TRBJ2-5; 9 bases align to TRBD1. This CDR3 region has 14 residues. CDR1 and CDR2 from the germline V gene are SGHAT and FQDESV (reference sequence). J gave up 4 bases and V 6 bases, and 6 bases lay outside the gene matches. The CDR3 is CASSLDRGGETQYF. The CDR3 DNA follows: TGTGCCAGCAGTCTCGACAGGGGGGGAGAGACCCAGTACTTC.

This clone was recorded only once. The genes are TRBV28 and TRBJ2-3, with D perhaps TRBD2 (5 bases). Trimming left V 1 base short and J 2 bases short, with 22 bases between. Per germline, CDR1 MDHEN and CDR2 SYDVKM. This CDR3 comprises 19 residues. In DNA form, the CDR3 reads TGTGCCAGCAGTTTATCGTGGGCTGGAGGCGTTCCTATCACAGATACGCAGTATTTT. Its protein is CASSLSWAGGVPITDTQYF.

This clone has only a few counts. Distinct nucleotide sequences in the sample also encode this CDR3. The rearrangement uses TRBV6-1 and TRBJ1-1, with a weak D call TRBD1 (6 bases). Germline assignment: CDR1 MNHNS and CDR2 SASEGT. CDR3 length: 13 residues. The V gene lost 2 bases and the J gene lost 4 bases, with 8 bases spanning the gap. The CDR3 nucleotides read TGTGCCAGCAGTGAAAGGGGGTCCACTGAAGCTTTCTTT. The encoded protein is CASSERGSTEAFF.

The chain couples TRBV18 to TRBJ1-5, with D unresolved. The germline gives CDR1 KGHSH, CDR2 LQKENI. The CDR3 consists of 13 residues. V lost 5 bases and J lost 3, with 8 bases in between. In DNA form, the CDR3 reads TGTGCCAGCTCAAGTTCAGACAATCAGCCCCAGCATTTT. It yields the protein CASSSSDNQPQHF.

This clone turned up a few times. The V call is TRBV27, the J call TRBJ2-3, with no clear D. CDR1 is MNHEY, CDR2 SMNVEV, per germline (reference sequence). The CDR3 is made up of 13 amino acids. The V end lost 4 bases, the J end lost 5 bases, and 10 bases lay between the germline ends. The DNA for the CDR3 is TGTGCCAGCAGTTCCCTCTCCGGAGATACGCAGTATTTT. Translation gives CASSSLSGDTQYF.

This sequence joins TRBV4-2 and TRBJ2-2, with 7 bases matching TRBD1. This CDR3 has 16 amino acids. Trimming cost V 3 bases and J 1 base; bases outside gene matches: 5. The germline V gene has CDR1 LGHNA and CDR2 YNFKEQ. The CDR3 protein is CASSQPNRGNTGELFF. The CDR3 DNA sequence: TGTGCCAGCAGCCAGCCGAACAGGGGGAACACCGGGGAGCTGTTTTTT.

The rearrangement joins TRBV5-6 to TRBJ2-7, with D unclear. The V gene's germline CDR1 is SGHDT and CDR2 YYEEEE. This CDR3 contains 11 residues. V lost 4 bases to trimming and J lost 3 bases, with 5 bases between them. The CDR3 DNA reads TGTGCCAGCAGCGGTATCTACGAGCAGTACTTC. Protein product: CASSGIYEQYF.

The rearrangement joins TRBV11-3 to TRBJ2-2, with TRBD2 as a possible D gene (6 bases). The CDR3 has 17 residues. V lost 1 base, J lost 0 bases, and 12 bases lay in between. CDR1 and CDR2 (germline): SGHNT, YENEEA. CDR3 amino acids: CASSLGGQRANTGELFF. The CDR3 DNA follows: TGTGCCAGCAGCTTAGGGGGTCAGCGGGCGAACACCGGGGAGCTGTTTTTT.

The genes are TRBV5-8 and TRBJ2-7; D possibly corresponds to TRBD1 (6 bases). The V end was cut by 2 bases, the J end by 3 bases, with 18 bases between. CDR1 is SGHTS and CDR2 is YDEGEE in the germline V gene. The CDR3 loop spans 16 amino acids. The CDR3 sequence is CASSFPTGYRRYEQYF. The CDR3 DNA is TGTGCCAGCAGCTTTCCTACAGGGTATCGGCGCTACGAGCAGTACTTC.

The chain recombines TRBV6-1 with TRBJ2-3; D is uncertain. CDR1 is MNHNS, CDR2 SASEGT, per germline. Trimming pared 10 bases from V and 0 bases from J, leaving 14 bases between. The CDR3 is 14 amino acids. The CDR3 protein is CATQLLLSTDTQYF. The CDR3, as DNA: TGTGCCACACAACTCCTCTTGAGCACAGATACGCAGTATTTT.

This sequence joins TRBV4-1 and TRBJ2-7; D may be TRBD2 (6 bases). The germline V and J ends were trimmed by 0 bases and 0 bases, with 12 bases remaining between them. In germline, CDR1 is MGHRA, CDR2 YSYEKL. This CDR3 is built from 16 residues. CDR3 sequence: CASSQEIAVSSYEQYF. CDR3 DNA: TGCGCCAGCAGCCAAGAAATAGCGGTTAGCTCCTACGAGCAGTACTTC.

This chain joins TRBV30 and TRBJ2-1, with 12 nucleotides matching TRBD2. Trimming removed 3 bases from V and 8 bases from J; junction bases left unmatched: 5. The CDR3 length is 14 residues. Germline CDR1 reads GTSNPN; CDR2 reads SVGIG (reference sequence). The CDR3 protein is CAWRASGRGHEQFF. The CDR3 DNA reads TGTGCCTGGAGGGCTAGCGGGAGGGGGCATGAGCAGTTCTTC.

In DNA form, the CDR3 reads TGTGCCAGCAGCCTAGGGGCGATTAATGAAAAACTGTTTTTT. As protein: CASSLGAINEKLFF. V and J are TRBV2 and TRBJ1-4; perhaps TRBD1 as D (5 bases). V was cut by 6 bases and J by 4 bases, with 12 bases left in between. The CDR3 is 14 amino acids. The germline CDR1 and CDR2 sequences are SNHLY and FYNNEI.

The chain recombines TRBV7-8 with TRBJ2-7; 7 positions match TRBD2. The germline CDR1 and CDR2 sequences are SGHVS and FQNEAQ. The CDR3 contains 15 residues. The V and J ends lost 5 bases and 0 bases, in that order; junction bases with no gene match: 7. The CDR3 loop is CASSPRGGSSYEQYF. In DNA form, the CDR3 reads TGTGCCAGCAGCCCACGGGGCGGGAGCTCCTACGAGCAGTACTTC.